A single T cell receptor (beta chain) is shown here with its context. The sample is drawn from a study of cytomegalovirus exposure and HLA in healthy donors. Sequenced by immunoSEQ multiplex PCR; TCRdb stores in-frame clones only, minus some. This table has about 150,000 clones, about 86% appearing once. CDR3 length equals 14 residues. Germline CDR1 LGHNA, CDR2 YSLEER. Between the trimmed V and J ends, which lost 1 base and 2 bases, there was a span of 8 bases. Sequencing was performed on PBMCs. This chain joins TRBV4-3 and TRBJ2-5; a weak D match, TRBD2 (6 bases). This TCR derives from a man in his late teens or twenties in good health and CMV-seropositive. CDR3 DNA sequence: TGCGCCAGCAGCCAAGGCCGGGAGCAAGAGACCCAGTACTTC. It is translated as CASSQGREQETQYF.